A selection of T cell receptor beta chains follows, all from one sample in a study of human CD8 memory T cell subsets. TCRdb re-called the 5' RACE reads; one entry per CDR3 protein, DNA not given. The sample table includes about 5,400 distinct CDR3 sequences. Sequencing was carried out using CD8+ effector memory T cells (TEM) sorted from PBMCs. All receptors derive from a human donor in good health. Each CDR3 is given with its conserved first and last residue. Size values are once, few and many counts, or a class for expanded clones, and some rows have none.

TRBV20-1	medium-sized	TRBJ2-1	CSARSLYEAGGLNEQFF
TRBV19	NA	TRBJ2-5	CASSMRLGETQYF
TRBV10-2	NA	TRBJ1-1	CASSDQGAPYTEAFF
TRBV20-1	NA	TRBJ1-1	CSAPVTGGLTEAFF
TRBV7-2	NA	TRBJ2-7	CASSFGVTYEQYF
TRBV5-4	NA	TRBJ2-1	CASSFGGDPFNEQFF
TRBV7-9	NA	TRBJ1-5	CASSPQGGNQPQHF
TRBV12-3/TRBV12-4	NA	TRBJ2-3	CASERGWGGQYF
TRBV7-8	NA	TRBJ2-3	CASSTPSGGTSQYF
TRBV20-1	NA	TRBJ2-7	CSAKDRGPYEQYF
TRBV25-1	medium-sized	TRBJ1-1	CASSPGASTEAFF
TRBV7-9	NA	TRBJ1-2	CASSLRTGGGYGYTF
TRBV28	medium-sized	TRBJ2-1	CASRKPGQGNYNEQFF
TRBV20-1	NA	TRBJ2-1	CSARGIDLAYNEQFF
TRBV7-2	NA	TRBJ2-2	CASSPRQGRNTGELFF
TRBV20-1	NA	TRBJ2-1	CSARPTSGTYNEQFF
TRBV28	medium-sized	TRBJ2-3	CASSFLAGTDTQYF
TRBV6-6	NA	TRBJ1-1	CASRSTGASMNTEAFF
TRBV12-3/TRBV12-4	medium-sized	TRBJ2-1	CASNFDGDEQFF
TRBV6-6	NA	TRBJ2-7	CASSYSSYEQYF
TRBV6-5	NA	TRBJ2-5	CASSYGAGPETQYF
TRBV29-1	medium-sized	TRBJ2-5	CSVEEDSGGTRETQYF
TRBV6-1	NA	TRBJ1-2	CASRFKTFDNYGYTF
TRBV7-9	NA	TRBJ2-7	CASSLGAPRDEQYF
TRBV11-3	NA	TRBJ2-1	CASSRRSSYNEQFF
TRBV5-1	NA	TRBJ2-1	CASSLERGHYNEQFF
TRBV7-2	NA	TRBJ1-2	CASSLVWPADVNYGYTF
TRBV12-3/TRBV12-4	NA	TRBJ2-1	CASRPQRGGNNEQFF
TRBV29-1	NA	TRBJ2-1	CSAQREGRVEQFF
TRBV29-1	medium-sized	TRBJ1-2	CSVESGNEGYTF
TRBV7-8	NA	TRBJ1-1	CASSLEYSTNTEAFF
TRBV27	NA	TRBJ1-6	CASSSGTGHSPLHF
TRBV9	NA	TRBJ2-1	CASSAGAGGNEQFF
TRBV7-3	NA	TRBJ2-2	CASSSLDRGQDTGELFF
TRBV3-1	NA	TRBJ2-7	CASSLSGTKFGEQYF
TRBV5-1	NA	TRBJ2-4	CASSLWGHHLAKNIQYF
TRBV12-3/TRBV12-4	NA	TRBJ2-5	CASSLGGTETQYF
TRBV28	NA	TRBJ2-7	CASSFLSGITTGEQYF
TRBV5-4	NA	TRBJ2-3	CASSDETDTQYF
TRBV20-1	NA	TRBJ1-2	CSARDAGSYGYTF
TRBV11-2	NA	TRBJ2-1	CASSSHSDGTIFSEQFF
TRBV20-1	NA	TRBJ1-2	CSARDWQNYGYTF
TRBV14	NA	TRBJ2-3	CASSQDIAAGDTQYF
TRBV2	NA	TRBJ2-1	CASSTRGGDSYNEQFF
TRBV27	NA	TRBJ2-5	CASSWRQGETQYF
TRBV20-1	NA	TRBJ2-1	CSASGRGPDWNEQFF
TRBV11-2	NA	TRBJ1-2	CASSLGRDGFYGYTF
TRBV6-2/TRBV6-3	NA	TRBJ2-1	CASSLAGVYNEQFF
TRBV7-8	NA	TRBJ2-5	CASSLTGGHGSETQYF
TRBV10-2	NA	TRBJ1-2	CASSESGTGSYGYTF
TRBV10-1	NA	TRBJ2-3	CASSEVPGMTDTQYF
TRBV29-1	NA	TRBJ1-2	CSVRSIAGDYGYTF
TRBV6-5	NA	TRBJ1-1	CASSFQGKTEAFF